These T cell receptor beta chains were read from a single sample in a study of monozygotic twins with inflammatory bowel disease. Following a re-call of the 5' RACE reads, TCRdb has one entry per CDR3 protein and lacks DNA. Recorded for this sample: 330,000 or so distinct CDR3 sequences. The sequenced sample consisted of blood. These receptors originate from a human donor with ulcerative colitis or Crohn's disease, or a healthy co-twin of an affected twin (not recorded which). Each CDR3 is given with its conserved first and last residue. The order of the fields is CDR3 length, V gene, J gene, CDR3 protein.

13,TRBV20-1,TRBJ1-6,CSGNQGLNSPLHF
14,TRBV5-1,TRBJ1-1,CASSPGKANTEAFF
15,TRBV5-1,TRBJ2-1,CASSSKTIDSTEQFF
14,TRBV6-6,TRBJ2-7,CASSYSQGNYEQYF
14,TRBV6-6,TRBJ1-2,CASSSSGANYGYTF
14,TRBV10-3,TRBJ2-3,CATENSGGAGTQYF
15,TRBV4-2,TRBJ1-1,CASSQGSGGDTEAFF
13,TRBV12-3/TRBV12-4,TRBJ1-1,CASNLWGNTEAFF
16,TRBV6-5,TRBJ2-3,CASKYSKGKLTDTQYF
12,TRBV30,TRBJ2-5,CAWSGAVETQYF
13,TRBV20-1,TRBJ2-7,CSARVTQVGEQYF
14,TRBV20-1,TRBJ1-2,CSARDAGTAYGYTF
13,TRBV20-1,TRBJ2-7,CSARGDRLYEQYF
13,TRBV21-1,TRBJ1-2,CASRGVGAYGYTF
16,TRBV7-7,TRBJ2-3,CASSLRQGGPTDTQYF
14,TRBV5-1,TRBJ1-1,CASSLAGGSTEAFF
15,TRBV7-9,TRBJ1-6,CAISLLQGGNSPLHF
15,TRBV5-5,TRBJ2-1,CASSLFAGGIDEQFF
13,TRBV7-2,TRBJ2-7,CASQLTLAYEQYF
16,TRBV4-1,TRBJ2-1,CASSRRGAGDYNEQFF
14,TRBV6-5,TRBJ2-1,CASSYSKAYNEQFF
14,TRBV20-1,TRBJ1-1,CSARRAGLGTEAFF
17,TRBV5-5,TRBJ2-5,CASRFLLTGAREETQYF
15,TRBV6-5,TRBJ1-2,CASSFSDRENDGYTF
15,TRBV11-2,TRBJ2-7,CASSFGLGIRYEQYF
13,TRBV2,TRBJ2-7,CASTRDRGDEQYF
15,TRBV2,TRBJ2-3,CASSEGRSPSDTQYF
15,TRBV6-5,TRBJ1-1,CASSYSGGLNTEAFF
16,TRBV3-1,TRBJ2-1,CASSQDRTGLYNEQFF
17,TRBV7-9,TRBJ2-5,CASSLGAEGRSKETQYF
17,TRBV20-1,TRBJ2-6,CSATGTALSSGANVLTF
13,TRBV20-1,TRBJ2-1,CSASGSAYNEQFF